This T cell receptor (beta chain) is drawn from a study of tumor-infiltrating lymphocytes in primary liver carcinoma. Study as a whole: The study obtained roughly 3.5 to 7.13 million productive TCRbeta reads per sample, similar across tissue types. General study results and limits: Less overlap was seen in tumor-adjacent and tumor-blood pairs than in tumor region pairs.

The study co-extracted DNA and RNA from 20-30 mg of unsorted bulk tissue. Synthesis of TCR beta cDNA was carried out from 500 ng total RNA with a constant-region primer. Libraries for TCR beta were built through three nested multiplex PCR rounds, which together made up a slightly modified ARM-PCR procedure. Two initial PCR rounds of around 9 cycles each paired TRBV1-TRBV30 forward primers with a C-beta reverse primer. TCRdb independently ran MiXCR on the multiplex PCR reads; one entry per CDR3 protein. This sample carries about 48,000 distinct CDR3 sequences, 70% to 85% of them seen once, and the ten largest clones take approximately 25%. Details on this clonotype: The antigen is undetermined. One end of the junction is discordant with germline, which a read error may explain.

The CDR3 spans 14 residues. From germline, CDR1 is MNHEY and CDR2 SVGAGI. The clonotype comes from a man in his forties with primary liver carcinoma and hepatitis B virus infection. The sample was liver tumor tissue from sampling region 3. Stated subset: tumor region T3, left-lateral pole. The chain has TRBV6-5 and TRBJ1-5; the match to TRBD1 covers 8 bases. The CDR3 loop reads CAISPDRVWQPRHF. The DNA for the CDR3 is TGTGCCATCAGTCCGGACAGGGTTTGGCAGCCCCGGCATTTT.